Below are 27 T cell receptor beta chains sequenced from a single sample in a study of preoperative IRX-2 immunotherapy in early breast cancer. Some clones are missing from TCRdb's copy, which holds only in-frame ones; the method was immunoSEQ multiplex PCR. This sample has more than 10,000 clones, with under 95% found just once. Described treatment: preoperative locoregional IRX-2 cytokine immunotherapy. This specimen was collected from a patient treated with IRX-2 immunotherapy. These receptors were taken from a human donor with breast cancer.

This chain joins TRBV6-1 and TRBJ2-7, with 7 bases fitting TRBD1. V trimming: 7 bases; J trimming: 1 base; junction bases outside the gene matches: 7. This CDR3 has 14 residues. Germline V CDR1 and CDR2: MNHNS, SASEGT. The CDR3 is CASTSTTGSYEQYF. CDR3 DNA sequence: TGTGCCAGCACATCGACGACAGGGTCCTACGAGCAGTACTTC.

The chain has TRBV29-1 and TRBJ1-5; 11 bases agree with TRBD1. The CDR3 spans 13 residues. V trimming: 4 bases; J trimming: 6 bases; junction bases outside the gene matches: 2. Germline CDR1 reads SQVTM; CDR2 reads ANQGSEA. Here the CDR3 reads CSVGTGGVQPQHF. CDR3 bases: TGCAGCGTTGGGACAGGGGGCGTTCAGCCCCAGCATTTT.

This clone appeared a single time. The genes are TRBV19 and TRBJ2-5, with 8 bases that match TRBD2. Germline CDR1 reads LNHDA; CDR2 reads SQIVND (reference sequence). V lost 5 bases and J lost 3; bases outside the gene matches: 8. The CDR3 is 15 residues long. The CDR3 sequence is CASSATGGVEETQYF. The CDR3 DNA reads as TGTGCCAGTAGTGCCACGGGGGGGGTGGAAGAGACCCAGTACTTC.

V is TRBV6-1 and J is TRBJ1-2; TRBD1 matches 7 bases. The length of the CDR3 is 16 residues. Germline V CDR1 and CDR2: MNHNS, SASEGT. Germline trimming cut 0 bases from V and 1 base from J; bases unmatched to any gene: 5. DNA of the CDR3: TGTGCCAGCAGTGAAGCATGGACAGGCATTAACTATGGCTACACCTTC. This encodes CASSEAWTGINYGYTF.

This clone was observed a single time. The V call is TRBV7-3, the J call TRBJ2-3, with 10 positions matching TRBD2. With V trimmed by 1 base and J by 6 bases, 10 bases remained unmatched. The length of the CDR3 is 17 residues. Germline V CDR1 and CDR2: SGHTA, FQGTGA. The CDR3 here is CASSLSGLAEMGDTQYF. The CDR3 DNA follows: TGTGCCAGCAGCTTAAGCGGACTAGCGGAGATGGGGGATACGCAGTATTTT.

The chain is built from TRBV19 and TRBJ2-7; 7 nucleotides line up with TRBD2. V shed 8 bases, J shed 0 bases, and the junction held 10 bases outside the gene matches. The CDR3 contains 15 residues. CDR1 LNHDA and CDR2 SQIVND come from the germline V gene (reference sequence). CDR3 DNA sequence: TGTGCCAGTTCCCGGGTCGGGGGGAGCTCCTACGAGCAGTACTTC. This encodes CASSRVGGSSYEQYF.

The chain is built from TRBV18 and TRBJ2-5, with D uncertain. Between the trimmed V and J ends, which lost 0 bases and 0 bases, there was a span of 2 bases. The CDR3 is 13 amino acids. The V gene's germline CDR1 is KGHSH and CDR2 LQKENI. The CDR3 DNA is TGTGCCAGCTCACCACCAGACCAAGAGACCCAGTACTTC. It encodes CASSPPDQETQYF. Based on the CDR3 plus reference TRBV18 and TRBJ2-5, the full variable domain is NAGVMQNPRHLVRRRGQEARLRCSPMKGHSHVYWYRQLPEEGLKFMVYLQKENIIDESGMPKERFSAEFPKEGPSILRIQQVVRGDSAAYFCASSPPDQETQYFGPGTRLLVL.

This chain links TRBV4-1 with TRBJ1-4; 11 bases line up with TRBD1. CDR1 is MGHRA, CDR2 YSYEKL, per germline. CDR3 length equals 17 residues. Trimming at V came to 0 bases and at J to 8 bases, leaving 8 bases not matched to a gene. The CDR3 loop reads CASSQDLGRTGGEKLFF. CDR3 DNA sequence: TGCGCCAGCAGCCAAGATCTAGGCAGGACAGGGGGCGAAAAACTGTTTTTT.

This clone was detected only once. The chain links TRBV7-2 to TRBJ2-3; D gene uncertain. Germline V gene data show CDR1 as SGHTA and CDR2 as FQGNSA. The CDR3 extends over 15 amino acids. Trimming stripped 4 bases from V and 0 bases from J, with 11 bases between. The chain's CDR3 is CASSSQEVSTDTQYF. CDR3 in DNA: TGTGCCAGCAGCTCCCAAGAAGTGAGCACAGATACGCAGTATTTT.

V gene TRBV14 combines with J gene TRBJ2-2; 8 nucleotides match TRBD1. CDR3 length: 16 amino acids. Germline trimming cut 3 bases from V and 1 base from J; bases unmatched to any gene: 4. Germline V gene lookup returns CDR1 SGHDN and CDR2 FVKESK. CDR3 DNA sequence: TGTGCCAGCAGCCACATTGGACAGGGGAACACCGGGGAGCTGTTTTTT. It codes for CASSHIGQGNTGELFF.

This clone was observed a few times. The chain's CDR3 is CASSQGPLETMSSSPVVQFF. The CDR3 bases are TGTGCCAGCAGCCAAGGCCCCCTCGAGACAATGAGCAGTTCTCCTGTTGTGCAGTTCTTC. This chain uses TRBV4-2 with TRBJ2-1; D gene uncertain. Germline V CDR1 and CDR2: LGHNA, YNFKEQ. Trimming took 1 base from V and 12 from J, leaving 34 bases between them. The CDR3 covers 20 residues.

This rearrangement joins TRBV7-4 to TRBJ2-7, with 11 nucleotides matching TRBD1. Germline CDR1 SGHVT, CDR2 SQSDAQ. J gave up 0 bases and V 5 bases, and 6 bases lay outside the gene matches. The CDR3 has 16 residues. Here the CDR3 DNA reads TGTGCCAGCAGCACCTGGACAGGGGGCTGCTCCTACGAGCAGTACGTC. It yields the protein CASSTWTGGCSYEQYV.

The J gene is TRBJ1-2, the V gene TRBV11-3; 8 nucleotides match TRBD1. The CDR3 length is 14 residues. V was pared by 6 bases and J by 4 bases, with 7 bases of the junction left unmatched. Germline V gene sequence: CDR1 SGHNT, CDR2 YENEEA. This CDR3 reads CASRPGQGTYGYTF. CDR3 DNA: TGTGCCAGCAGACCCGGACAGGGAACCTATGGCTACACCTTC.

The V and J genes are TRBV5-4 and TRBJ1-3; perhaps TRBD1 as D (5 bases). Germline V gene lookup returns CDR1 SGHNT and CDR2 YYREEE (reference sequence). The ends were cut back, 4 bases at V and 0 bases at J, with 11 bases in the middle. This CDR3 comprises 15 residues. The CDR3 DNA reads as TGTGCCAGCAGCCCGGGGCGCCACTCTGGAAACACCATATATTTT. It translates to CASSPGRHSGNTIYF.

V and J are TRBV5-1 and TRBJ2-1; TRBD1 might be the D (5 bases). The CDR3 consists of 15 residues. In germline, CDR1 is SGHRS, CDR2 YFSETQ. Between the trimmed V and J ends, which lost 2 bases and 6 bases, there was a span of 15 bases. CDR3 amino acids: CASSFGQGLGNEQFF. In DNA form, the CDR3 reads TGCGCCAGCAGCTTTGGCCAGGGCCTCGGCAATGAGCAGTTCTTC.

In DNA, the CDR3 is TGTGCCTGGAGCGGATTTAGCACAGATACGCAGTATTTT. Translated: CAWSGFSTDTQYF. The rearrangement uses TRBV30 and TRBJ2-3, with no clear D. The CDR3 loop spans 13 amino acids. The germline V gene encodes CDR1 GTSNPN and CDR2 SVGIG (reference sequence). Trimming stripped 3 bases from V and 0 bases from J, with 7 bases between.

V is TRBV10-3 and J is TRBJ1-6; 7 bases agree with TRBD1. Germline trimming cut 6 bases from V and 7 bases from J; bases unmatched to any gene: 6. The CDR3 loop spans 14 amino acids. Germline CDR1 ENHRY, CDR2 SYGVKD. The CDR3 sequence is CAIRIGTENSPLHF. The CDR3 DNA reads as TGTGCCATCAGGATAGGGACAGAGAATTCACCCCTCCACTTT.

The CDR3 loop reads CASAYGTGDGGGNQPQHF. In DNA form, the CDR3 reads TGTGCCAGCGCTTACGGGACAGGGGATGGAGGGGGCAATCAGCCCCAGCATTTT. The chain has TRBV19 and TRBJ1-5, with 10 bases that match TRBD1. Germline assignment: CDR1 LNHDA and CDR2 SQIVND (reference sequence). J gave up 2 bases and V 9 bases, and 16 bases lay outside the gene matches. The CDR3 contains 18 residues.

The chain recombines TRBV2 with TRBJ2-7, with D uncertain. There are 17 residues in the CDR3. V dropped 7 bases and J dropped 3 bases, with 25 bases sitting between them. Germline loops: CDR1 SNHLY, CDR2 FYNNEI. The CDR3, as DNA: TGTGCCAGCACTCCGGGTGAAGGCACTGAGGAAAACTACGAGCAGTACTTC. It is translated as CASTPGEGTEENYEQYF.

The genes are TRBV9 and TRBJ1-1; D gene ambiguous. The CDR3 totals 13 residues. Looked up from germline, CDR1 is SGDLS and CDR2 is YYNGEE. V lost 3 bases to trimming and J lost 5 bases, with 11 bases between them. CDR3 DNA: TGTGCCAGCAGCGGCGGTTTGGGGACTGAAGCTTTCTTT. Encoded protein: CASSGGLGTEAFF.

The CDR3 sequence: CASSDLPGPYSNQPQHF. The CDR3 bases are TGTGCCAGCAGTGATCTACCAGGGCCGTATAGCAATCAGCCCCAGCATTTT. The rearrangement links TRBV2 to TRBJ1-5; D is perhaps TRBD1 (5 bases). Trimming removed 3 bases from V and 0 bases from J, with 15 bases in between. This CDR3 spans 17 amino acids. The V gene's germline CDR1 is SNHLY and CDR2 FYNNEI. The whole variable domain, remainder taken from reference TRBV2 and TRBJ1-5, is EPEVTQTPSHQVTQMGQEVILRCVPISNHLYFYWYRQILGQKVEFLVSFYNNEISEKSEIFDDQFSVERPDGSNFTLKIRSTKLEDSAMYFCASSDLPGPYSNQPQHFGDGTRLSIL.

The rearrangement uses TRBV5-1 and TRBJ1-5; D might be TRBD1 (5 bases). The CDR3 is 13 amino acids. Germline V CDR1 and CDR2: SGHRS, YFSETQ. Between the trimmed V and J ends, which lost 4 bases and 9 bases, there was a span of 14 bases. The CDR3 sequence: CASSPQGGWPQHF. CDR3 bases: TGCGCCAGCAGCCCCCAGGGTGGGTGGCCCCAGCATTTT.

The rearrangement links TRBV11-2 to TRBJ2-7; perhaps TRBD1 as D (6 bases). This CDR3 contains 12 residues. Trimming removed 3 bases from V and 3 bases from J, with 6 bases in between. Germline V gene lookup returns CDR1 SGHAT and CDR2 FQNNGV. This CDR3 reads CASSLDSYEQYF. Here the CDR3 DNA reads TGTGCCAGCAGCTTGGACAGCTACGAGCAGTACTTC.

The rearrangement uses TRBV5-1 and TRBJ1-4, with D unclear. The CDR3 contains 14 residues. V gave up 0 bases and J gave up 8 bases, with 11 bases separating them. Germline CDR1 SGHRS, CDR2 YFSETQ. The chain's CDR3 is CASSLEGNGEKLFF. In DNA form, the CDR3 reads TGCGCCAGCAGCTTGGAAGGGAACGGGGAAAAACTGTTTTTT.

The chain combines TRBV29-1 with TRBJ2-3; 7 bases line up with TRBD2. With 0 bases clipped from V and 0 bases from J, the junction kept 12 bases outside the gene matches. Germline CDR1 SQVTM, CDR2 ANQGSEA. The CDR3 extends over 18 amino acids. The CDR3 nucleotides read TGCAGCGTTGAAGAAGGAACAGCGGGGAGTTCTAGCACAGATACGCAGTATTTT. Amino acid sequence: CSVEEGTAGSSSTDTQYF.

J is TRBJ2-3 and V is TRBV2; D unclear. This CDR3 has 13 residues. With 0 bases removed from V and 4 bases from J, the gap between germline ends came to 5 bases. CDR1 is SNHLY, CDR2 FYNNEI, per germline. As DNA, the CDR3 is TGTGCCAGCAGTGAAGCCGGTGCAGATACGCAGTATTTT. This sequence encodes CASSEAGADTQYF.

The genes are TRBV4-1 and TRBJ2-3; 12 positions match TRBD2. Germline values: CDR1 MGHRA, CDR2 YSYEKL. V lost 5 bases, J lost 0 bases, and 9 bases stayed unmatched. The CDR3 is 18 amino acids. CDR3 nucleotides: TGCGCCAGCAGCGCCGCCCGGACTAGCGGGACTAGCACAGATACGCAGTATTTT. This encodes CASSAARTSGTSTDTQYF.